This record covers a single TCR beta chain. Antigen: not known. The entry originates in a study of T cell repertoires in cytomegalovirus infection. Study in general: The authors used CMV epitopes that were HLA-C-restricted (recently identified) and HLA-B-restricted (well studied). Whole-study findings and limits: Carriers of CMV plus the relevant HLA were identified by cumulative public TCR beta family frequency.

MiXCR was run by TCRdb on the reads, yielding one entry per CDR3 protein. This sample has just over 450,000 distinct CDR3 sequences; approximately 46% occur once, and the top ten carry just under 45%. This CDR3 has 15 amino acids. Trimming removed 2 bases from V and 5 bases from J; junction bases left unmatched: 8. CDR1 and CDR2 (germline): LNHNV, YYDKDF (reference sequence). V gene TRBV15 combines with J gene TRBJ2-5; 7 bases are shared with TRBD2. This sample comprised cultured PBMCs, obtained from culture after CMV antigen stimulation. This TCR was recovered from a human donor in good health (CMV status not recorded). Some clones in this sample may be carry-over from other donors' samples. The CDR3 protein is CATSRLTGGSETQYF. The CDR3 DNA reads as TGTGCCACCAGCAGACTCACGGGGGGTAGTGAGACCCAGTACTTC.